The rows below give T cell receptor beta chains drawn from one sample of a study of tumor-infiltrating lymphocytes in primary liver carcinoma. MiXCR, applied by TCRdb to the multiplex PCR reads, yields one record per CDR3 protein. The repertoire includes nearly 200,000 distinct CDR3 sequences, around three fifths of them detected once, and approximately 6.6% sits in the top ten. The sequenced sample consisted of peripheral blood. Every receptor here comes from a woman aged 55-75 years with primary liver carcinoma and hepatitis B virus infection. Each CDR3 is given with its conserved first and last residue. The D gene is left open where the match is weak. The listing skips clone size in some rows; elsewhere it reads once, few, many or a size class.

TRBD2 TRBJ2-7 TRBV7-9 few TGTGCCAGCAGCCCGAGGACTAGCGGGAACAGCTCCTACGAGCAGTACTTC CASSPRTSGNSSYEQYF
. TRBJ2-3 TRBV12-5 many TGTGCTAGTGGTACCCCCGCGGCGATGGCGACAGATACGCAGTATTTT CASGTPAAMATDTQYF
. TRBJ1-6 TRBV27 . TGTGCTAGCAGGACAGCGAATTCACCCCTCCACTTT CASRTANSPLHF
TRBD1 TRBJ2-4 TRBV6-1 . TGTGTCAGCAGCGAACTGGGACAGGGCAAAAACATTCAGCACTTC CVSSELGQGKNIQHF
TRBD1 TRBJ1-1 TRBV6-1 . TGTGCCAGCAGTGAGCTAGGGACAGTTACTGAAGCTTTCTTT CASSELGTVTEAFF
. TRBJ1-5 TRBV5-5 few TGTGCCAGCAGCGGCGGGACCATTGGCAATCAGCCCCAGCATTTT CASSGGTIGNQPQHF
. TRBJ2-4 TRBV11-2 . TGTGCCAGCAGCTTATCACGAAACATTCAGTACTTC CASSLSRNIQYF
TRBD2 TRBJ2-5 TRBV4-3 . TGCGCTAGCAGCCAAAACTGGGGGGGGGAGACCCAGTACTTC CASSQNWGGETQYF
TRBD1 TRBJ2-7 TRBV5-5 . TGTGCCAGCAGGCATAGGGAAGGACAGGGCTGGGACGAGCAGTACTTC CASRHREGQGWDEQYF
TRBD1 TRBJ1-2 TRBV5-8 few TGTGCCAGCAGCCCAGGGGGGGAATATGGCTACACCTTC CASSPGGEYGYTF
. TRBJ2-7 TRBV10-2 many TGCGCCAGCAGTGAAGGCGGGAACTCCCACGAGCAGTACTTC CASSEGGNSHEQYF
TRBD1 TRBJ2-7 TRBV19 many TGTGCCAGCAGTCCACCGGGACAGGGGTACGAGCAGTACTTC CASSPPGQGYEQYF
. TRBJ1-1 TRBV6-2/TRBV6-3 many TGTGCCAGCAGTTATTCGTTGGCGGAGGTGAACACTGAAGCTTTCTTT CASSYSLAEVNTEAFF
. TRBJ1-2 TRBV5-5 many TGTGCCAGCAGTCTGTCCCCCTCGGCTAACTATGGCTACACCTTC CASSLSPSANYGYTF
TRBD1 TRBJ2-6 TRBV29-1 . TGCAGCGTTAACCGGGACAGGGAGGTCGACGTCCTGACTTTC CSVNRDREVDVLTF
TRBD1 TRBJ2-6 TRBV7-3 . TGTGCCAGCAGTTATGGGACAGGGGCTGGGGCCAACGCCCTGACTTTC CASSYGTGAGANALTF
. TRBJ1-2 TRBV6-5 once TGTGTCAGCAGCCCAGATAGGGCGAGCTATGGCTACACCTTC CVSSPDRASYGYTF
TRBD2 TRBJ2-1 TRBV11-2 . TGTGCCAGCAACTTACTAGCGGGGAATGAGCAATTCTTC CASNLLAGNEQFF
. TRBJ1-1 TRBV10-1 . TGCGCCAGCTCCGGCGGGAGAGACACTGAAGCTTTCTTT CASSGGRDTEAFF
. TRBJ2-1 TRBV11-3 many TGTGCCAGCAGCCAGAGTTCCTACAATGAGCAGTTCTTC CASSQSSYNEQFF
TRBD1 TRBJ2-7 TRBV4-1 . TGCGCCAGCAGCCTCGGAGGAGGGACAGGGGGCGACGAGCAGTACTTC CASSLGGGTGGDEQYF
TRBD1 TRBJ1-6 TRBV4-1 . TGCGCCAGCAGCCAAGATAGGGACAGGGCAAATTCACCCCTCCACTTT CASSQDRDRANSPLHF
TRBD1 TRBJ1-1 TRBV5-1 . TGCGTCAGCAGCTGGGGACAGGGAGTAAGGGCTGAAGCTTTCTTT CVSSWGQGVRAEAFF
TRBD1 TRBJ1-3 TRBV6-1 many TGTGCCAGCAGTGAAGGGGTAGGGGGCGGAAACACCATATATTTT CASSEGVGGGNTIYF
. TRBJ2-5 TRBV11-1 . TGCGCCAGCGGCTTAGGGGTTGGGGAGACCCAGTACTTC CASGLGVGETQYF
TRBD1 TRBJ1-1 TRBV12-3/TRBV12-4 . TGTGCCAGCAGCAATTTGGACAGGGCATCAGCTGAAGCTTTCTTT CASSNLDRASAEAFF
TRBD2 TRBJ2-3 TRBV18 . TGTGCCAGCTCACCTGGGACTAGCGGGAGCAGCACAGATACGCAGTATTTT CASSPGTSGSSTDTQYF
. TRBJ1-3 TRBV11-2 many TGTGCCAGCAGCCCCGTTTCAGGGAGCTCTGGAAACACCATATATTTT CASSPVSGSSGNTIYF
. TRBJ2-1 TRBV11-2 . TGTGCCGGCAGCTTACAGGGTACAGGGAATGACCAGTTCTTC CAGSLQGTGNDQFF
. TRBJ1-5 TRBV5-1 . TGCGTCAGCAGCCCTGGTATGGTCGAAGGGCAGCCCCAGCATTTT CVSSPGMVEGQPQHF
. TRBJ2-1 TRBV4-1 . TGCGCCAGCAGCCCTCGAACAGGCAATGAGCAGTTCTTC CASSPRTGNEQFF
. TRBJ2-7 TRBV11-1 . TGTGCCAGCAGCCCCGGGATAGGTGACTACGAGCAGTACTTC CASSPGIGDYEQYF
TRBD2 TRBJ2-7 TRBV28 . TGTGCCAACAGTTTCGTCCCGACTAGCGGGAGCCCGAAATACGGACAGTACTTC CANSFVPTSGSPKYGQYF
. TRBJ1-2 TRBV11-1 . TGTGCCAGTAGCTTCTACAGAACCTATGGCTACACCTTC CASSFYRTYGYTF
TRBD2 TRBJ2-5 TRBV5-6 once TGTGCCAGCGGCTTGGGAGCTAGCGGGAGGTTCGAGGAGACCCAGTACTTC CASGLGASGRFEETQYF
. TRBJ1-1 TRBV11-2 many TGTGCCAGCAGCTTAGGAAGATTGCAAAAAGCTTTCTTT CASSLGRLQKAFF